These 3 T cell receptor beta chains came from one sample sequenced in a study of cytomegalovirus exposure and HLA in healthy donors. PCR was performed using 60 Vbeta and 13 Jbeta primers. The repertoire was sequenced with immunoSEQ multiplex PCR; TCRdb's copy has only in-frame clones and lacks some. The sample has around 130,000 clones, around 65% seen once. Sample: PBMCs. These receptors all come from a male donor in good health and CMV-seronegative.

V usage is TRBV10-1 and J usage is TRBJ2-7; TRBD2 matches at 7 bases. Germline V gene sequence: CDR1 WNHNN, CDR2 SYGVQD (reference sequence). With V trimmed by 7 bases and J by 9 bases, 6 bases remained unmatched. This CDR3 is built from 11 residues. CDR3 in amino acids: CASTSSGAQYF. The CDR3 region has the DNA TGCGCCAGCACGTCTAGCGGAGCGCAGTACTTC.

A remark on this clone: One end of the junction varies from germline; a read error may be responsible. The chain has TRBV7-9 and TRBJ2-3; 12 bases are a match to TRBD2. Germline CDR1 reads SEHNR; CDR2 reads FQNEAQ (reference sequence). This CDR3 has 15 residues. The CDR3 region has the DNA TGTTCCAGCAGCGTAACTAGCGGGGGGAGGGATACGCAGTATTTT. It translates to CSSSVTSGGRDTQYF.

The chain employs TRBV10-1 and TRBJ2-1; 8 nucleotides match TRBD2. The trim removed 3 bases at V and 10 bases at J, leaving 8 bases unmatched. CDR1 and CDR2 from the germline V gene are WNHNN and SYGVQD (reference sequence). CDR3 size: 14 residues. The CDR3 sequence is CASSDRTSWGEQFF. CDR3 nucleotides: TGCGCCAGCAGTGATCGGACTAGCTGGGGAGAGCAGTTCTTC.